The entry below describes one T cell receptor (beta chain). Antigen specificity is unknown. The data originate from a study of CD8 T cells in ankylosing spondylitis. Regarding the study as a whole: The study identified a TCR beta motif of several highly homologous variants that appeared characteristic of ankylosing spondylitis blood. Matched ankylosing spondylitis synovial fluid reportedly showed significant enrichment of disease-linked clones.

V dropped 5 bases and J dropped 6; count of bases not matched to a gene: 10. CDR1 MDHEN and CDR2 SYDVKM come from the germline V gene. The CDR3 has 16 amino acids. TCRdb fed the 5' RACE reads into MiXCR, producing one record per CDR3 protein. The table lists 250,000 or so distinct CDR3 sequences, approximately 12% of them singletons. This receptor was identified in a male donor with ankylosing spondylitis or in good health (not recorded which). Specimen: blood, either unsorted or a sorted T cell fraction (not recorded which). V and J are TRBV28 and TRBJ2-3; 11 bases align to TRBD2. CDR3 DNA: TGTGCCAGCAGTCCCCGGACTAGCGGGCCCATGGATACGCAGTATTTT. It is translated as CASSPRTSGPMDTQYF.